These 26 T cell receptor beta chains were all obtained from the same sample, sequenced in a study of T cell responses to AZD1222 COVID-19 vaccine. TCRdb's table, derived via immunoSEQ multiplex PCR, lists solely in-frame clones and lacks some. This sample has 240,000 or so clones; approximately 95% occur once, and the top ten carry 0.5% to 0.65%. This specimen was peripheral blood, taken on day 0 of AZD1222 vaccination. The receptors come from an adult in good health.

This clone was seen more than once but under ten times. The CDR3 nucleotides read TGTGCCAGCAGCGTCGACAGGGGAAGCGGGGAGCTGTTTTTT. Its translation: CASSVDRGSGELFF. The V gene is TRBV7-8, the J gene TRBJ2-2, with 8 bases fitting TRBD1. The V gene's germline CDR1 is SGHVS and CDR2 FQNEAQ. The CDR3 sequence is 14 residues long. The junction had 6 bases not matched to a gene; V was cut back by 5 bases and J by 7 bases.

This clone was seen a few times. Additional DNA sequences in this sample encode the identical CDR3. The chain recombines TRBV28 with TRBJ2-7; the match to TRBD2 covers 8 bases. Germline V gives CDR1 MDHEN, CDR2 SYDVKM. The V segment lost 4 bases and the J segment 6 bases; nucleotides outside the gene matches: 5. The CDR3 extends over 13 amino acids. CDR3 DNA: TGTGCCAGCAGTTCCGGGGGGGCCGGCGAGCAGTACTTC. Its protein is CASSSGGAGEQYF.

The rearrangement joins TRBV5-4 to TRBJ2-2; 8 nucleotides line up with TRBD2. Trimming at V came to 2 bases and at J to 7 bases, leaving 7 bases not matched to a gene. The V gene's germline CDR1 is SGHNT and CDR2 YYREEE (reference sequence). The CDR3 loop spans 15 amino acids. CDR3 sequence: CASSFYGGANGELFF. CDR3 DNA: TGTGCCAGCAGCTTCTACGGGGGGGCTAACGGGGAGCTGTTTTTT.

This chain links TRBV6-2 or TRBV6-3 with TRBJ2-5, with D perhaps TRBD2 (6 bases). V was clipped by 6 bases and J by 4 bases, with 12 bases between them. Germline V gives CDR1 MNHEY, CDR2 SVGEGT. This CDR3 has 13 residues. In DNA form, the CDR3 reads TGTGCCAGCAGCCTGATGGGGGGAGAGACCCAGTACTTC. Its protein is CASSLMGGETQYF.

The V call is TRBV28, the J call TRBJ2-7, with D possibly being TRBD2 (5 bases). Trimming stripped 7 bases from V and 1 base from J, with 11 bases between. CDR3 size: 13 residues. CDR1 MDHEN and CDR2 SYDVKM come from the germline V gene. The CDR3 coding sequence is TGTGCCAGCACCCCCCCGGGGTCCTACGAGCAGTACTTC. Amino acid sequence: CASTPPGSYEQYF.

This chain connects TRBV27 to TRBJ2-7, with no clear D. The germline V and J ends were trimmed by 0 bases and 0 bases, with 9 bases remaining between them. The germline CDR1 and CDR2 sequences are MNHEY and SMNVEV (reference sequence). CDR3 length: 15 amino acids. CDR3 sequence: CASSLSGHPSYEQYF. The DNA of the CDR3 is TGTGCCAGCAGTTTATCTGGCCACCCCTCCTACGAGCAGTACTTC.

The chain couples TRBV14 to TRBJ2-1; 7 positions match TRBD1. Germline V gene lookup returns CDR1 SGHDN and CDR2 FVKESK. The CDR3 extends over 15 amino acids. The V gene end was trimmed by 1 base and the J gene end by 3 bases; junction bases not matched to a gene: 3. The CDR3 nucleotides are TGTGCCAGCAGCCAAGGACAGGGCGACTACAATGAGCAGTTCTTC. Its translation: CASSQGQGDYNEQFF.

The chain employs TRBV2 and TRBJ1-5, with D tentatively TRBD1 (5 bases). The CDR3 is 13 amino acids. Trimming removed 3 bases at V and 7 bases at J, with 10 bases between. Germline V gene lookup returns CDR1 SNHLY and CDR2 FYNNEI. This CDR3 is CASSDRTRQPQHF. The CDR3 region has the DNA TGTGCCAGCAGTGACAGGACAAGGCAGCCCCAGCATTTT. Using reference TRBV2 and TRBJ1-5 for the parts outside the CDR3, the full variable domain is EPEVTQTPSHQVTQMGQEVILRCVPISNHLYFYWYRQILGQKVEFLVSFYNNEISEKSEIFDDQFSVERPDGSNFTLKIRSTKLEDSAMYFCASSDRTRQPQHFGDGTRLSIL.

The V and J genes are TRBV5-6 and TRBJ1-4, with D maybe TRBD1 (6 bases). The germline gives CDR1 SGHDT, CDR2 YYEEEE. Trimming cost V 0 bases and J 1 base, with 7 bases left between them. The CDR3 covers 15 residues. The CDR3 sequence: CASSLEGVTNEKLFF. In DNA, the CDR3 is TGTGCCAGCAGCTTGGAGGGGGTAACTAATGAAAAACTGTTTTTT. The entire variable domain, with the rest obtained from reference TRBV5-6 and TRBJ1-4, is as follows: DAGVTQSPTHLIKTRGQQVTLRCSPKSGHDTVSWYQQALGQGPQFIFQYYEEEERQRGNFPDRFSGHQFPNYSSELNVNALLLGDSALYLCASSLEGVTNEKLFFGSGTQLSVL.

This chain links TRBV19 with TRBJ1-1; a weak D match, TRBD1 (5 bases). Trimming pared 6 bases from V and 1 base from J, leaving 15 bases between. The CDR3 runs 15 residues. Germline assignment: CDR1 LNHDA and CDR2 SQIVND (reference sequence). The CDR3 coding sequence is TGTGCCAGTAGGACCACCCACAGGCCGAACACTGAAGCTTTCTTT. It codes for CASRTTHRPNTEAFF.

This clone was observed a single time. The chain combines TRBV20-1 with TRBJ2-1; 10 positions agree with TRBD2. V lost 3 bases, J lost 1 base, and 15 bases stayed unmatched. Germline values: CDR1 DFQATT, CDR2 SNEGSKA (reference sequence). The CDR3 loop spans 19 amino acids. CDR3 region: CSASEGWASGSMSYNEQFF. In nucleotides, the CDR3 is TGCAGTGCTAGTGAAGGGTGGGCTAGCGGGAGTATGTCCTACAATGAGCAGTTCTTC.

This chain uses TRBV4-2 with TRBJ2-7, with D hard to call. CDR3 size: 16 residues. Looked up from germline, CDR1 is LGHNA and CDR2 is YNFKEQ. Trimming shortened V by 0 bases and J by 0 bases, and 12 bases separated the two germline ends. The CDR3 DNA reads as TGTGCCAGCAGCCAAGAGATGGACCTCCGCTCCTACGAGCAGTACTTC. This encodes CASSQEMDLRSYEQYF.

The rearrangement uses TRBV30 and TRBJ1-4; D is undetermined. Germline loops: CDR1 GTSNPN, CDR2 SVGIG (reference sequence). The CDR3 sequence is 13 residues long. V was shortened by 4 bases and J by 5 bases, with 11 bases between the two germline ends. CDR3 coding DNA: TGTGCCTGGAATCCGGGTATAAATGAAAAACTGTTTTTT. Amino acid sequence: CAWNPGINEKLFF.

This chain joins TRBV5-1 and TRBJ2-7; 9 nucleotides agree with TRBD1. The CDR3 spans 15 residues. From germline, CDR1 is SGHRS and CDR2 YFSETQ. V shed 3 bases, J shed 6 bases, and the junction held 10 bases outside the gene matches. The CDR3 sequence is CASSSSGTGLSEQYF. Written as DNA, the CDR3 is TGCGCCAGCAGCTCCTCCGGGACAGGGTTGAGCGAGCAGTACTTC.

The chain employs TRBV18 and TRBJ2-3, with 8 bases aligning to TRBD2. Per germline, CDR1 KGHSH and CDR2 LQKENI. The junction had 7 bases not matched to a gene; V was cut back by 5 bases and J by 0 bases. This CDR3 spans 16 amino acids. The CDR3 DNA reads as TGTGCCAGCTCAACCTTTGCGGGGGGCAGCACAGATACGCAGTATTTT. Amino acids: CASSTFAGGSTDTQYF.

J is TRBJ2-1 and V is TRBV6-5, with 11 positions matching TRBD2. CDR3 length: 14 residues. Per the germline V gene, CDR1 is MNHEY and CDR2 is SVGAGI. V shed 7 bases and J 15 bases; nucleotides not matched to a gene: 14. CDR3 in DNA: TGTGCCAGCAAACCGGGACTAGCGGATAGAACACGGTTCTTC. Encoded protein: CASKPGLADRTRFF.

J is TRBJ1-4 and V is TRBV7-9, with a possible D match to TRBD1 (5 bases). The V end was cut by 3 bases, the J end by 14 bases, with 10 bases between. CDR1 and CDR2 from the germline V gene are SEHNR and FQNEAQ (reference sequence). The CDR3 runs 11 residues. The CDR3 loop is CASSLAGRLFF. For the CDR3, the DNA is TGTGCCAGCAGCTTGGCAGGGAGGCTGTTTTTT. The full variable domain, completed using reference TRBV7-9 and TRBJ1-4, is DTGVSQNPRHKITKRGQNVTFRCDPISEHNRLYWYRQTLGQGPEFLTYFQNEAQLEKSRLLSDRFSAERPKGSFSTLEIQRTEQGDSAMYLCASSLAGRLFFGSGTQLSVL.

The gene calls are TRBV6-5 and TRBJ2-2; D possibly corresponds to TRBD2 (7 bases). The CDR3 spans 13 residues. V lost 7 bases and J lost 7, with 13 bases in between. In germline, CDR1 is MNHEY, CDR2 SVGAGI. The CDR3 nucleotides read TGTGCCAGCACGAGGGGGGGACACGGGGAGCTGTTTTTT. It specifies CASTRGGHGELFF.

This chain uses TRBV19 with TRBJ2-7; no definite D call. The CDR3 loop spans 12 amino acids. Looked up from germline, CDR1 is LNHDA and CDR2 is SQIVND (reference sequence). Trimming removed 3 bases from V and 3 bases from J, with 6 bases in between. CDR3 sequence (DNA): TGTGCCAGTAGTATGGGCCACTACGAGCAGTACTTC. Translated: CASSMGHYEQYF. The full variable domain, its missing parts supplied by reference TRBV19 and TRBJ2-7, is DGGITQSPKYLFRKEGQNVTLSCEQNLNHDAMYWYRQDPGQGLRLIYYSQIVNDFQKGDIAEGYSVSREKKESFPLTVTSAQKNPTAFYLCASSMGHYEQYFGPGTRLTVT.

This rearrangement joins TRBV5-4 to TRBJ1-2; TRBD1 matches at 7 bases. Germline trimming cut 4 bases from V and 1 base from J; bases unmatched to any gene: 4. Germline CDR1 and CDR2: SGHNT and YYREEE (reference sequence). The CDR3 contains 14 residues. The CDR3 DNA is TGTGCCAGCAGCACGACAGGGCTTAACTATGGCTACACCTTC. Translation gives CASSTTGLNYGYTF.

The chain combines TRBV2 with TRBJ2-5, with D perhaps TRBD1 or TRBD2 (5 bases each). CDR1 is SNHLY and CDR2 is FYNNEI in the germline V gene. The CDR3 extends over 14 amino acids. V shed 8 bases and J shed 5 bases, with 18 bases lying between them. In DNA form, the CDR3 reads TGTGCCAGCGGGGTGGTGGGGACGGAGGAGACCCAGTACTTC. Protein product: CASGVVGTEETQYF.

This chain uses TRBV29-1 with TRBJ2-3; 8 nucleotides match TRBD2. The CDR3 covers 14 residues. J lost 0 bases, V lost 8 bases, and 7 bases had no gene match. Germline V gene sequence: CDR1 SQVTM, CDR2 ANQGSEA. CDR3 region: CSSGRGASTDTQYF. CDR3 bases: TGCAGCTCAGGGCGGGGGGCTAGCACAGATACGCAGTATTTT.

The chain employs TRBV3-1 (or the pseudogene TRBV3-2) and TRBJ2-1, with 9 bases matching TRBD2. The CDR3 covers 15 residues. With V trimmed by 4 bases and J by 7 bases, 8 bases remained unmatched. CDR1 is LGHDT, CDR2 YNNKEL, per germline (reference sequence). CDR3: CASSPWGSGGNEQFF. The CDR3 DNA reads TGTGCCAGCAGCCCTTGGGGGAGCGGGGGGAATGAGCAGTTCTTC.

The chain recombines TRBV7-3 with TRBJ1-1, with D maybe TRBD1 (5 bases). Trimming shortened V by 3 bases and J by 9 bases, and 11 bases separated the two germline ends. Germline values: CDR1 SGHTA, CDR2 FQGTGA. This CDR3 region has 12 residues. The CDR3 DNA reads TGTGCCAGCAGCTTGCGGGGGGATAAAGCTTTCTTT. Protein sequence: CASSLRGDKAFF.

This chain links TRBV4-1 with TRBJ1-5, with D tentatively TRBD1 (6 bases). Germline CDR1 is MGHRA and CDR2 is YSYEKL. V was clipped by 2 bases and J by 5 bases, with 22 bases between them. The CDR3 totals 18 residues. This CDR3 is CASSQYGTTLGPHQPQHF. The CDR3 nucleotides read TGCGCCAGCAGCCAATACGGGACAACCTTGGGGCCCCATCAGCCCCAGCATTTT.

The genes are TRBV20-1 and TRBJ2-4; D not certain. CDR1 is DFQATT and CDR2 is SNEGSKA in the germline V gene (reference sequence). There are 11 residues in the CDR3. V lost 6 bases, J lost 4 bases, and 7 bases lay in between. In DNA, the CDR3 is TGCAGTGCGAGTTCTAAAAACATTCAGTACTTC. It codes for CSASSKNIQYF.